Below are 30 T cell receptor beta chains sequenced from a single sample in a study of regulatory T cells in long-lasting Graves disease. Regarding time point: newly diagnosed GD, antithyroid drugs for less than 3 months. With RNA extracted from PBMCs as input, the TCR library was made. For TCR beta, libraries came from iRepertoire HTBI primers and Arm-PCR of CDR3 regions. TCRdb reprocessed the multiplex PCR reads with MiXCR, giving one entry per CDR3 protein. The data show roughly 500,000 distinct CDR3 sequences, 13% seen once. In addition, the sample was reused for a study of T cells in Graves' hyperthyroidism and ophthalmopathy.

The specimen was peripheral blood mononuclear cells (PBMCs), collected at new diagnosis, from a patient treated with antithyroid drugs. These receptors all come from a man younger than 40 with Graves disease.

V and J are TRBV6-2 or TRBV6-3 and TRBJ2-3; no clear D gene. V lost 6 bases and J 0 bases, leaving 10 bases between the germline ends. Germline V lookup: CDR1 MNHEY, CDR2 SVGEGT. This CDR3 has 14 residues. The CDR3 loop is CASRHTKSTDTQYF. The CDR3 bases are TGTGCCAGCAGGCACACCAAAAGCACAGATACGCAGTATTTT.

The J gene is TRBJ1-5, the V gene TRBV20-1, with 7 bases matching TRBD1. This CDR3 spans 16 amino acids. Trimming removed 6 bases from V and 9 bases from J; junction bases left unmatched: 20. Germline V gene lookup returns CDR1 DFQATT and CDR2 SNEGSKA (reference sequence). DNA of the CDR3: TGCAGTGCACAAGAACCGACAGGGAAGGTACAAAGGCCCCAGCATTTT. Translated, it gives CSAQEPTGKVQRPQHF.

This clonotype was seen a handful of times. The chain is built from TRBV20-1 and TRBJ2-3; D is perhaps TRBD2 (5 bases). The ends were cut back, 1 base at V and 6 bases at J, with 14 bases in the middle. Germline CDR1 and CDR2: DFQATT and SNEGSKA (reference sequence). The CDR3 consists of 14 residues. CDR3 region: CSARGAGSSDTQYF. The CDR3 DNA sequence: TGCAGTGCTAGAGGGGCGGGTAGTAGCGATACGCAGTATTTT.

CDR3 region: CSVGNSGAEAQYF. DNA of the CDR3: TGCAGCGTTGGAAATAGCGGAGCCGAGGCCCAGTACTTC. V usage is TRBV29-1 and J usage is TRBJ2-5; possible D gene TRBD2, 6 bases. The V end was cut by 4 bases, the J end by 9 bases, with 18 bases between. In germline, CDR1 is SQVTM, CDR2 ANQGSEA. CDR3 length equals 13 residues.

Regarding this clonotype: This sequence may be a read error, since a much larger clone differs from it by one base. The rearrangement joins TRBV5-1 to TRBJ2-7; D remains ambiguous. The CDR3 has 12 residues. Germline assignment: CDR1 SGHRS and CDR2 YFSETQ. CDR3 sequence (DNA): TGCGCCAGCAGCCCCTCTCCCCACGAGCGGTACTTC. It encodes CASSPSPHERYF.

This clonotype appeared many times. The chain has TRBV5-5 and TRBJ2-1; D is unresolved. This CDR3 is built from 17 residues. Germline V gene sequence: CDR1 SGHKS, CDR2 YYEKEE (reference sequence). V lost 1 base and J 3 bases, leaving 17 bases between the germline ends. CDR3 amino acids: CASSLRPSSNLYNEQFF. The CDR3 DNA reads TGTGCCAGCAGCTTGCGTCCTTCCTCCAACCTCTACAATGAGCAGTTCTTC.

Many counts were recorded for this clonotype. J is TRBJ1-4 and V is TRBV24-1; D unclear. CDR1 KGHDR and CDR2 SFDVKD come from the germline V gene. The ends were cut back, 5 bases at V and 6 bases at J, with 9 bases in the middle. This CDR3 comprises 13 residues. This chain's CDR3 is CATSGGWDEKLFF. CDR3 DNA sequence: TGTGCCACCAGTGGAGGTTGGGATGAAAAACTGTTTTTT.

This clonotype was observed at least ten times. This chain joins TRBV27 and TRBJ1-1, with D unresolved. V was cut by 6 bases and J by 5 bases, with 10 bases left in between. The V gene's germline CDR1 is MNHEY and CDR2 SMNVEV (reference sequence). This CDR3 is built from 12 residues. In DNA form, the CDR3 reads TGTGCCAGCAGCAGACTTGGGACTGAAGCTTTCTTT. Protein: CASSRLGTEAFF.

At least ten counts were recorded for this clonotype. J is TRBJ2-1 and V is TRBV6-1; 9 nucleotides align to TRBD2. The CDR3 covers 15 residues. Germline V gene sequence: CDR1 MNHNS, CDR2 SASEGT. Germline trimming cut 8 bases from V and 3 bases from J; bases unmatched to any gene: 8. The CDR3 protein is CASSPGSGSYNEQFF. CDR3 DNA: TGTGCCAGCTCGCCGGGTAGCGGGAGCTACAATGAGCAGTTCTTC.

This clonotype has a count of ten or more. The V call is TRBV10-2, the J call TRBJ2-7; D may be TRBD2 (5 bases). This CDR3 is built from 13 residues. V dropped 2 bases and J dropped 3 bases, with 8 bases sitting between them. Germline CDR1 and CDR2: WSHSY and SAAADI. The CDR3 spells CASSEREFYEQYF. In DNA form, the CDR3 reads TGCGCCAGCAGTGAGAGGGAGTTCTACGAGCAGTACTTC.

The chain recombines TRBV6-2 or TRBV6-3 with TRBJ2-5, with 10 bases lining up with TRBD2. The CDR3 extends over 14 amino acids. Germline V lookup: CDR1 MNHEY, CDR2 SVGEGT. The ends lost 6 bases at V and 7 bases at J; junction bases unmatched: 8. CDR3 sequence (DNA): TGTGCCAGCAGCATTAGCGGGGGGTCTGTGACCCAGTACTTC. Protein product: CASSISGGSVTQYF.

This clonotype was counted ten times or more. J is TRBJ2-7 and V is TRBV29-1, with D hard to call. The V gene lost 1 base and the J gene lost 2 bases, with 12 bases spanning the gap. Germline lookup yields CDR1 SQVTM and CDR2 ANQGSEA. The CDR3 covers 14 residues. CDR3 nucleotide sequence: TGCAGCGTTGAAGGTGTAGGCTGGGCCTACGAGCAGTACTTC. Translated: CSVEGVGWAYEQYF.

This clonotype showed up many times. CDR3 bases: TGTGCCAGCAGTTCGTTTGGGACAGGACAAGAGACCCAGTACTTC. Translation: CASSSFGTGQETQYF. This rearrangement joins TRBV6-5 to TRBJ2-5; the match to TRBD1 covers 8 bases. The CDR3 is 15 amino acids. Germline V lookup: CDR1 MNHEY, CDR2 SVGAGI. Germline trimming cut 4 bases from V and 2 bases from J; bases unmatched to any gene: 6.

This clonotype was counted at least ten times. J is TRBJ2-7 and V is TRBV6-5, with 10 nucleotides matching TRBD1. Looked up from germline, CDR1 is MNHEY and CDR2 is SVGAGI. The V segment lost 3 bases and the J segment 1 base; nucleotides outside the gene matches: 6. The CDR3 contains 16 residues. The CDR3 reads CASSYDRTGGSYEQYF. As DNA, the CDR3 is TGTGCCAGCAGTTATGATAGGACAGGGGGGTCCTACGAGCAGTACTTC.

This clonotype has at least ten counts. V gene TRBV20-1 combines with J gene TRBJ1-5, with D hard to call. V was pared by 3 bases and J by 1 base, with 7 bases between. The CDR3 loop spans 13 amino acids. Germline CDR1 and CDR2: DFQATT and SNEGSKA (reference sequence). In DNA form, the CDR3 reads TGCAGTGCTAGGTCGGGAAGCAATCAGCCCCAGCATTTT. Translation: CSARSGSNQPQHF.

The table lists this clonotype with many counts. The rearrangement joins TRBV15 to TRBJ1-4, with a tentative D call TRBD1 (6 bases). Between the trimmed V and J ends, which lost 7 bases and 8 bases, there was a span of 17 bases. Germline V lookup: CDR1 LNHNV, CDR2 YYDKDF (reference sequence). The CDR3 contains 14 residues. CDR3 nucleotides: TGTGCCACCACGGAACAGGGTAGAGCGGAAAAACTGTTTTTT. It yields the protein CATTEQGRAEKLFF.

With respect to this clonotype: Just one base apart from a much larger clone, this may be a read error. This chain connects TRBV24-1 to TRBJ2-6, with 9 bases lining up with TRBD1. The germline V gene has CDR1 KGHDR and CDR2 SFDVKD. This CDR3 is 18 amino acids long. The chain's CDR3 is CATSDPTGTGTGANVLAF. The CDR3 DNA follows: TGTGCCACCAGTGATCCAACCGGGACAGGGACTGGGGCCAACGTCCTGGCTTTC.

This chain connects TRBV5-1 to TRBJ2-5; D unclear. Per germline, CDR1 SGHRS and CDR2 YFSETQ. The CDR3 runs to 17 residues. The V end was cut by 0 bases, the J end by 4 bases, with 19 bases between. The CDR3 loop reads CASSLGLESRLGETQYF. CDR3 in DNA: TGCGCCAGCAGCTTGGGGCTAGAAAGCCGGCTGGGAGAGACCCAGTACTTC. The full variable domain, rest sourced from reference TRBV5-1 and TRBJ2-5, is KAGVTQTPRYLIKTRGQQVTLSCSPISGHRSVSWYQQTPGQGLQFLFEYFSETQRNKGNFPGRFSGRQFSNSRSEMNVSTLELGDSALYLCASSLGLESRLGETQYFGPGTRLLVL.

This clonotype showed up many times. The rearrangement links TRBV24-1 to TRBJ1-1; no clear D gene. This CDR3 is 13 amino acids long. V was shortened by 6 bases and J by 2 bases, with 9 bases between the two germline ends. Germline lookup yields CDR1 KGHDR and CDR2 SFDVKD. In DNA, the CDR3 is TGTGCCACCAGTTCGCCGCCTAACACTGAAGCTTTCTTT. Protein sequence: CATSSPPNTEAFF.

There are many counts of this clonotype. The V and J genes are TRBV12-3 or TRBV12-4 and TRBJ1-2, with D perhaps TRBD1 (5 bases). The CDR3 spans 13 residues. V dropped 4 bases and J dropped 7 bases, with 13 bases sitting between them. The CDR3 region has the DNA TGTGCCAGCAGTTCATCGGGGGGGATTGGCTACACCTTC. Translating it yields CASSSSGGIGYTF.

The sample holds a few counts of this clonotype. V and J are TRBV19 and TRBJ2-3, with D perhaps assigned TRBD1 or TRBD2 (5 bases each). The CDR3 has 14 residues. The V end lost 4 bases, the J end lost 2 bases, and 10 bases lay between the germline ends. Germline V gene lookup returns CDR1 LNHDA and CDR2 SQIVND (reference sequence). The CDR3, as DNA: TGTGCCAGTAGTAGGGACCGGATCACAGATACGCAGTATTTT. Protein: CASSRDRITDTQYF.

The rearrangement links TRBV10-3 to TRBJ2-6; D call uncertain. The CDR3 covers 16 residues. V lost 6 bases, J lost 4 bases, and 16 bases lay in between. Per the germline V gene, CDR1 is ENHRY and CDR2 is SYGVKD. The CDR3 here is CAIRVGSDPGANVLTF. For the CDR3, the DNA is TGTGCCATCAGAGTGGGGTCAGATCCCGGGGCCAACGTCCTGACTTTC.

This clonotype was counted a few times. The rearrangement links TRBV10-3 to TRBJ1-3; D is ambiguous. This CDR3 is built from 15 residues. With 6 bases removed from V and 0 bases from J, the gap between germline ends came to 12 bases. Per germline, CDR1 ENHRY and CDR2 SYGVKD. This CDR3 is CAISRDGNSGNTIYF. CDR3 DNA: TGTGCCATCAGCCGCGACGGAAACTCTGGAAACACCATATATTTT.

Many counts were recorded for this clonotype. The gene calls are TRBV12-5 and TRBJ2-3; D perhaps matches TRBD1 (5 bases). The CDR3 is 17 amino acids. V was shortened by 0 bases and J by 3 bases, with 16 bases between the two germline ends. CDR1 is LGHNT, CDR2 FRNRAP, per germline. The chain's CDR3 is CASGLVLMTEPTDTQYF. The CDR3 DNA reads TGTGCTAGTGGTTTGGTACTTATGACAGAACCTACAGATACGCAGTATTTT.

The table lists this clonotype with many counts. This chain joins TRBV7-2 and TRBJ2-7; 9 bases are a match to TRBD2. The CDR3 loop spans 16 amino acids. J was trimmed by 3 bases and V by 4 bases; bases with no gene match: 10. Germline lookup yields CDR1 SGHTA and CDR2 FQGNSA. CDR3 in amino acids: CASSSLGREGRYEQYF. CDR3 DNA: TGTGCCAGCAGCTCCCTGGGGCGGGAGGGCCGCTACGAGCAGTACTTC.

The V and J genes are TRBV11-3 and TRBJ2-7; 10 bases map to TRBD2. From germline, CDR1 is SGHNT and CDR2 YENEEA. Trimming at V came to 1 base and at J to 2 bases, leaving 8 bases not matched to a gene. The length of the CDR3 is 17 residues. The CDR3 DNA is TGTGCCAGCAGCTTAGCCCAAATAGCGGGAGGTCCCTACGAGCAGTACTTC. Its protein is CASSLAQIAGGPYEQYF.

A remark on this clonotype: Germline and junction disagree at one end, which may indicate a read error. The chain joins TRBV25-1 to TRBJ1-2; D remains ambiguous. CDR3 length equals 13 residues. The germline gives CDR1 MGHDK, CDR2 SYGVNS. The chain's CDR3 is CASSVALNYGHTF. CDR3 DNA sequence: TGTGCCAGCAGTGTAGCGCTGAACTATGGCCACACCTTC.

This clonotype has a count of ten or more. This chain connects TRBV6-1 to TRBJ2-3; 8 nucleotides line up with TRBD2. Germline V gene lookup returns CDR1 MNHNS and CDR2 SASEGT. This CDR3 spans 16 amino acids. V lost 4 bases, J lost 2 bases, and 8 bases stayed unmatched. CDR3 loop: CASSVSGTRITDTQYF. CDR3 bases: TGTGCCAGCAGTGTATCCGGGACTAGGATCACAGATACGCAGTATTTT.

This clonotype was recorded many times. The chain uses TRBV20-1 and TRBJ1-4; no definite D call. The CDR3 spans 12 residues. V was shortened by 3 bases and J by 3 bases, with 5 bases between the two germline ends. Germline-derived CDR1 and CDR2 are DFQATT and SNEGSKA (reference sequence). The CDR3 loop is CSARKSNEKLFF. The CDR3 DNA reads TGCAGTGCTAGGAAGTCTAATGAAAAACTGTTTTTT.

There are many counts of this clonotype. The chain carries TRBV27 and TRBJ2-3; possible D gene TRBD1, 6 bases. The CDR3 is made up of 17 amino acids. V was trimmed by 1 base and J by 1 base, leaving 15 bases between them. CDR1 is MNHEY, CDR2 SMNVEV, per germline (reference sequence). CDR3 nucleotides: TGTGCCAGCAGTTTATGGGGAAGACAGGTTCGCACAGATACGCAGTATTTT. Encoded protein: CASSLWGRQVRTDTQYF.